The 15 T cell receptor beta chains given below trace back to one sample, sequenced in a study of T cell clonotyping in hematopoietic cell transplantation. Libraries were prepared by immunoSEQ multiplex PCR; TCRdb keeps only in-frame clonotypes and omits some of them. This sample has thousands of clones, with over 90% found just once. The input for sequencing was peripheral blood mononuclear cells, taken 100 days after allogeneic stem cell transplant. The receptors come from a female patient aged 50-65 years who had an allogeneic stem cell transplant from an unrelated donor, so T cells may come from the graft donor. Some clones in this sample may be carry-over from other donors' samples.

V gene TRBV5-1 combines with J gene TRBJ1-3; 9 bases agree with TRBD1. The CDR3 spans 17 residues. Germline lookup yields CDR1 SGHRS and CDR2 YFSETQ. J lost 3 bases, V lost 0 bases, and 7 bases had no gene match. CDR3 sequence (DNA): TGCGCCAGCAGCTTGGTCCCCGGGACAGGGTATGGAAACACCATATATTTT. This translates into CASSLVPGTGYGNTIYF.

The rearrangement joins TRBV2 to TRBJ2-3; D is perhaps TRBD1 (6 bases). The germline V and J ends were trimmed by 3 bases and 2 bases, with 9 bases remaining between them. The CDR3 totals 14 residues. CDR1 is SNHLY, CDR2 FYNNEI, per germline. DNA of the CDR3: TGTGCCAGCAGTGATTGGGACAACACAGATACGCAGTATTTT. Encoded protein: CASSDWDNTDTQYF.

This rearrangement joins TRBV19 to TRBJ1-3; D is unresolved. The CDR3 has 16 amino acids. Trimming stripped 4 bases from V and 2 bases from J, with 15 bases between. Per germline, CDR1 LNHDA and CDR2 SQIVND (reference sequence). CDR3 bases: TGTGCCAGTAGTACCCCCCTTTATGGAGCTGGAAACACCATATATTTT. This codes for CASSTPLYGAGNTIYF.

The chain uses TRBV9 and TRBJ2-3; 10 bases match TRBD2. The trim removed 0 bases at V and 5 bases at J, leaving 9 bases unmatched. The CDR3 runs to 17 residues. CDR1 is SGDLS and CDR2 is YYNGEE in the germline V gene. This CDR3 reads CASSVGLAGGRGDTQYF. Here the CDR3 DNA reads TGTGCCAGCAGCGTAGGGTTAGCGGGGGGAAGGGGAGATACGCAGTATTTT.

The chain uses TRBV6-1 and TRBJ1-6; D unresolved. Germline CDR1 reads MNHNS; CDR2 reads SASEGT. With 1 base removed from V and 12 bases from J, the gap between germline ends came to 1 base. The CDR3 has 10 residues. CDR3 bases: TGTGCCAGCAGTGAAGGACCCCTCCACTTT. This translates into CASSEGPLHF.

The chain is built from TRBV27 and TRBJ1-1, with D possibly matching TRBD1 (6 bases). Germline loops: CDR1 MNHEY, CDR2 SMNVEV (reference sequence). The germline V and J ends were trimmed by 5 bases and 1 base, with 35 bases remaining between them. CDR3 size: 22 residues. The CDR3 reads CASSGPTSRGRVGYLGNTEAFF. The DNA of the CDR3 is TGTGCCAGCAGTGGGCCGACCAGCAGGGGACGAGTCGGATATCTCGGGAACACTGAAGCTTTCTTT.

The chain recombines TRBV19 with TRBJ2-2; 7 bases agree with TRBD1. Germline V gives CDR1 LNHDA, CDR2 SQIVND (reference sequence). V shed 4 bases and J 3 bases; nucleotides not matched to a gene: 8. The CDR3 is 16 residues long. The CDR3 here is CASSKVAGGDTGELFF. In nucleotides, the CDR3 is TGTGCCAGTAGTAAGGTCGCAGGGGGTGACACCGGGGAGCTGTTTTTT.

The chain couples TRBV5-1 to TRBJ2-3, with TRBD2 matching over 7 bases. Germline CDR1 SGHRS, CDR2 YFSETQ. The ends lost 1 base at V and 6 bases at J; junction bases unmatched: 5. The CDR3 spans 14 residues. Here the CDR3 reads CASSLWTRSDTQYF. The CDR3 coding sequence is TGCGCCAGCAGCTTGTGGACTAGGTCGGATACGCAGTATTTT.

The CDR3 is CASSSGQGRTEDQYF. Here the CDR3 DNA reads TGTGCCAGCAGCTCGGGACAGGGTAGAACAGAGGACCAGTACTTC. This chain uses TRBV11-3 with TRBJ2-5, with 9 bases fitting TRBD1. Germline V gene lookup returns CDR1 SGHNT and CDR2 YENEEA. The CDR3 is made up of 15 amino acids. V dropped 4 bases and J dropped 10; count of bases not matched to a gene: 13. Combining the CDR3 with reference TRBV11-3 and TRBJ2-5 gives the whole variable domain EAGVVQSPRYKIIEKKQPVAFWCNPISGHNTLYWYLQNLGQGPELLIRYENEEAVDDSQLPKDRFSAERLKGVDSTLKIQPAELGDSAVYLCASSSGQGRTEDQYFGPGTRLLVL.

By frequency in the sample, this clone is hyperexpanded. This chain joins TRBV6-5 and TRBJ2-7; D possibly corresponds to TRBD1 (7 bases). Trimming shortened V by 2 bases and J by 1 base, and 12 bases separated the two germline ends. The CDR3 consists of 15 residues. The germline gives CDR1 MNHEY, CDR2 SVGAGI. DNA for the CDR3: TGTGCCAGCAGTTACGAGGCAGGGGGGTCCTACGAGCAGTACTTC. This gives the protein CASSYEAGGSYEQYF.

The J gene is TRBJ1-6, the V gene TRBV18; 7 bases map to TRBD1. J was trimmed by 8 bases and V by 3 bases; bases with no gene match: 4. Germline values: CDR1 KGHSH, CDR2 LQKENI. The CDR3 is 14 residues long. This chain's CDR3 is CASSPTGLDSPLHF. CDR3 sequence (DNA): TGTGCCAGCTCACCGACAGGGTTGGATTCACCCCTCCACTTT.

The gene calls are TRBV5-1 and TRBJ1-2; no clear D gene. The germline gives CDR1 SGHRS, CDR2 YFSETQ. CDR3 length: 14 amino acids. V lost 1 base and J lost 9, with 16 bases in between. CDR3 in DNA: TGCGCCAGCAGCTTGCCATCGAGCGAGCAAAGCTACACCTTC. This codes for CASSLPSSEQSYTF.

The V call is TRBV25-1, the J call TRBJ2-7; D unclear. CDR3 length equals 9 residues. The V end was cut by 8 bases, the J end by 6 bases, with 5 bases between. The germline V gene encodes CDR1 MGHDK and CDR2 SYGVNS. The CDR3 spells CASLCEQYF. CDR3 in DNA: TGTGCCAGCCTTTGCGAGCAGTACTTC.

Points on this clone: A read error is the likely source, as a far larger clone sits one nucleotide away. Additional DNA sequences in this sample encode the identical CDR3. V gene TRBV5-8 combines with J gene TRBJ2-7; D call uncertain. The V gene lost 1 base and the J gene lost 1 base, with 3 bases spanning the gap. CDR1 and CDR2 (germline): SGHTS, YDEGEE. The CDR3 length is 12 residues. In DNA form, the CDR3 reads TGTGCCAGCAGCTTGTCTTCCTACGAGCAGTACTTC. Protein sequence: CASSLSSYEQYF.

The chain recombines TRBV7-3 with TRBJ1-5; tentatively, D is TRBD1 (6 bases). The CDR3 runs 15 residues. The germline V gene has CDR1 SGHTA and CDR2 FQGTGA. The ends were cut back, 0 bases at V and 4 bases at J, with 10 bases in the middle. The CDR3 loop is CASSLTGQRNQPQHF. The CDR3 region has the DNA TGTGCCAGCAGCTTAACCGGACAGAGGAATCAGCCCCAGCATTTT.